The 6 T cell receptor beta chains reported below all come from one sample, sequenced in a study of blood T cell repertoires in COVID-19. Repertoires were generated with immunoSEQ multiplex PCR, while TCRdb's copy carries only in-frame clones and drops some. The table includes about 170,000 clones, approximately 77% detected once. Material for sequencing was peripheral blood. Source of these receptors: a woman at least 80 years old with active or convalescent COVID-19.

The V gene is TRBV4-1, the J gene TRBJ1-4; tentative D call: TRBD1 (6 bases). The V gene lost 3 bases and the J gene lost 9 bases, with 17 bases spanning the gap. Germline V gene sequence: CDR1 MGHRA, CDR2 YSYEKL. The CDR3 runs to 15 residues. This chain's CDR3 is CASSQAQGPGQKLFF. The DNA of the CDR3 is TGCGCCAGCAGCCAGGCACAGGGTCCGGGACAAAAACTGTTTTTT.

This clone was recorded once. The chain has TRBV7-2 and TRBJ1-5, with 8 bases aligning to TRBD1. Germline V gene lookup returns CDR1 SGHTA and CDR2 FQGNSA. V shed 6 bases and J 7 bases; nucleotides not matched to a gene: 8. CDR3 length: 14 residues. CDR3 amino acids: CASSSGGAGQPQHF. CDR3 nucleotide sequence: TGTGCCAGCAGTTCAGGGGGCGCAGGGCAGCCCCAGCATTTT. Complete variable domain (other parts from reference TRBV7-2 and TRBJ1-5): GAGVSQSPSNKVTEKGKDVELRCDPISGHTALYWYRQSLGQGLEFLIYFQGNSAPDKSGLPSDRFSAERTGGSVSTLTIQRTQQEDSAVYLCASSSGGAGQPQHFGDGTRLSIL.

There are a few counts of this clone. The chain's CDR3 is CASSPTLESYNEQFF. As DNA, the CDR3 is TGTGCCAGCTCACCGACTTTGGAATCCTACAATGAGCAGTTCTTC. This chain joins TRBV18 and TRBJ2-1, with no clear D. V was shortened by 3 bases and J by 1 base, with 10 bases between the two germline ends. The CDR3 runs to 15 residues. Per germline, CDR1 KGHSH and CDR2 LQKENI.

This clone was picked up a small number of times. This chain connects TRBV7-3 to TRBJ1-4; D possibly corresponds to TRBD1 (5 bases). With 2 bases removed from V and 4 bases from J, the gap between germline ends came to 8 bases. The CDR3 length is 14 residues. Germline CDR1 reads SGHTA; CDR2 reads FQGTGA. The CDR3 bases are TGTGCCAGCAGCTTAGCCAGGGATAATGAAAAACTGTTTTTT. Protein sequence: CASSLARDNEKLFF.

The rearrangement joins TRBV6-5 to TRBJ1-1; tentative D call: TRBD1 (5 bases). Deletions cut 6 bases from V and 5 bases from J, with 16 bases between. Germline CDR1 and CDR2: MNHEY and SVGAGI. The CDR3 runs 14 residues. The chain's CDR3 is CASSPGQSRTEAFF. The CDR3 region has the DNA TGTGCCAGCAGCCCCGGACAATCGAGAACTGAAGCTTTCTTT.

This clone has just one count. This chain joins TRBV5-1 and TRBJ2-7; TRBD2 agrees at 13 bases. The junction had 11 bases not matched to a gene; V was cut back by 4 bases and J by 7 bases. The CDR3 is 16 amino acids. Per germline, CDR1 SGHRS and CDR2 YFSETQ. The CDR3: CASSPSLAGGPEEQYF. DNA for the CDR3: TGCGCCAGCAGCCCCTCACTAGCGGGAGGGCCGGAAGAGCAGTACTTC.